This T cell receptor (beta chain) was recorded in a study of T cell responses to AZD1222 COVID-19 vaccine. Using immunoSEQ multiplex PCR, the repertoire was profiled, and TCRdb retains in-frame clones only, with some absent. The table includes 68,000 or so clones, 80% to 85% detected once. CDR1 and CDR2 from the germline V gene are SGDLS and YYNGEE. Trimming took 0 bases from V and 3 from J; bases not matched to a gene: 3. This CDR3 contains 16 residues. On this clone itself: The antigen is unknown.

Findings and limits, study-wide: At 160-218 and 743-854, vaccine-associated CD4 TCRs were dominant, and they spanned spike. It should be noted that donors were predominantly white British and more often female, and clonal diversity was possibly underestimated. The number of AZD1222 recipients seropositive at baseline was only five or six.

The sample in question was peripheral blood, obtained on day 0 of AZD1222 vaccination. The origin of this receptor is an adult in good health. The V and J genes are TRBV9 and TRBJ2-7, with TRBD2 matching over 13 bases. Here the CDR3 DNA reads TGTGCCAGCAGCGTAGCGGGACTAGCGGGAAACTACGAGCAGTACTTC. Protein sequence: CASSVAGLAGNYEQYF.